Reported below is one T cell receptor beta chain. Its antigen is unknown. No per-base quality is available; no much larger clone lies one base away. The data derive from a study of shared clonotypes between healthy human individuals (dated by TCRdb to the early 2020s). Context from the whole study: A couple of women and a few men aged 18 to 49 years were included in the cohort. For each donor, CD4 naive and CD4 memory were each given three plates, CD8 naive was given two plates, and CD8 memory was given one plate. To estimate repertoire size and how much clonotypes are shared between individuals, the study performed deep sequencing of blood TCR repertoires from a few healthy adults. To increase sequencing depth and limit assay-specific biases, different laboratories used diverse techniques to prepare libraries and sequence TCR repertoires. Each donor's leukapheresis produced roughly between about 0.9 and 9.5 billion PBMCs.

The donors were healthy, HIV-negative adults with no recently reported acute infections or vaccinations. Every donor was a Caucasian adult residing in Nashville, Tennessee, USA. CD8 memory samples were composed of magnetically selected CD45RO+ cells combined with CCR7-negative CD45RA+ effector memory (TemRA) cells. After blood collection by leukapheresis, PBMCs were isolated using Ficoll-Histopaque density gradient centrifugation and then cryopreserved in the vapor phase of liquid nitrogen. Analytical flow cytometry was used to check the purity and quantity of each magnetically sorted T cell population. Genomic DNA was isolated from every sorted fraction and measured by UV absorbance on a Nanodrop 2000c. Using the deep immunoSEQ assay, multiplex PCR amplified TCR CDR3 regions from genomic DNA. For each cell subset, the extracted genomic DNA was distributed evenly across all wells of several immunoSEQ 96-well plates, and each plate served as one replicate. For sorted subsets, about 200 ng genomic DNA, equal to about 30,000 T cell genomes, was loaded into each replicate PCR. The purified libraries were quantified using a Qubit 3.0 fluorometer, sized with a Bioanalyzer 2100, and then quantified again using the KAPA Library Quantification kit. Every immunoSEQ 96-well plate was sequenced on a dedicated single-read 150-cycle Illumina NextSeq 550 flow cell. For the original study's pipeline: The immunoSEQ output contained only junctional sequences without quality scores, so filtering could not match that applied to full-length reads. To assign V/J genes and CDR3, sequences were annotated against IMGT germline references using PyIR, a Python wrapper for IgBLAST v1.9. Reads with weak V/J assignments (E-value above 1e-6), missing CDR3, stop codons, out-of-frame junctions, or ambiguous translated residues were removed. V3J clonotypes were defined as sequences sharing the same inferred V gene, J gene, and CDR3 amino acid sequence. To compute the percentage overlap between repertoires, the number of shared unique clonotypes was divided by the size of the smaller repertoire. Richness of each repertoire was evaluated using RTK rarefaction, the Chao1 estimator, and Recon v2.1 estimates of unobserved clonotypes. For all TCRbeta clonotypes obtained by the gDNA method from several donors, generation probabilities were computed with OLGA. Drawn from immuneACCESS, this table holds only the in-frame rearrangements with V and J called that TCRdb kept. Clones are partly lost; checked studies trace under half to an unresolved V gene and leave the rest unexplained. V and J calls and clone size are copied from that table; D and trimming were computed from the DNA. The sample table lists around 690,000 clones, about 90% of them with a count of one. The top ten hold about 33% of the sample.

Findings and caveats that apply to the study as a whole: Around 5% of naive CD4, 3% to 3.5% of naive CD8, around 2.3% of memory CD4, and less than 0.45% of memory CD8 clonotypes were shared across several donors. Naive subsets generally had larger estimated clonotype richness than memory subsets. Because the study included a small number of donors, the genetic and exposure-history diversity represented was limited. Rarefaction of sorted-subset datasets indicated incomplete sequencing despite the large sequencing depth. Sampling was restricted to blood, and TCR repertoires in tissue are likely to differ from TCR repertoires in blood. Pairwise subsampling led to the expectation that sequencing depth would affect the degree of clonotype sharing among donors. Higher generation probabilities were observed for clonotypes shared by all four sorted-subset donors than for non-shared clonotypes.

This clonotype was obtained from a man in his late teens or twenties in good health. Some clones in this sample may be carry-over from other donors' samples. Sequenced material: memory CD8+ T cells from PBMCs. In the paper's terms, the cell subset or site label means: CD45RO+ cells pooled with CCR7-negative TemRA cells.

In nucleotide form, the sequence is TGCGCCAGCAGCCAGATCCCTGGGCGACATCAAGTGAACACTGAAGCTTTCTTT. This gives the protein CASSQIPGRHQVNTEAFF. This chain is built from TRBV4-1 and TRBJ1-1; the D gene assignment is ambiguous. At the junction V is shortened by 3 bases and J by 0 bases, with 20 bases in between. CDR1 and CDR2 are drawn from the germline V gene: MGHRA, YSYEKL. From cysteine to phenylalanine, the CDR3 is 18 amino acids long. The read is trimmed to its CDR3 DNA, 54 bases read in frame from base 1.